Listed below are T cell receptor beta chains from one sample, sequenced in a study of siplizumab effects on memory and regulatory T cells. Sequenced by immunoSEQ multiplex PCR; TCRdb stores in-frame clones only, minus some. The data contain approximately 70,000 clones, about 90% of them seen just once; the ten biggest clones take up approximately 29%. The material sequenced was CD8+ T cells sorted from blood. All receptors come from a human donor in good health. CDR3s leave out the opening cysteine and the closing phenylalanine or tryptophan. A D gene is named only where the DNA matches it firmly.

- | TRBV10-1 | ASSAVKGVSNSPLH
- | TRBV7-9 | ASSDYRVGEQY
TRBD1 | TRBV5-8 | ASSDGQDTYEQY
- | TRBV14 | ASSQATEYATNEKLF
TRBD1 | TRBV7-8 | ASSLVWDRGLSSYEQY
- | TRBV9 | ASSSRQGGSYEQY
TRBD2 | TRBV4-1 | ASSQEGLGLAGGQETQY
- | TRBV19 | ASNTGANVLT
- | TRBV5-5 | ASSFSYSFSYEQY
TRBD2 | TRBV5-5 | ASSFASGGYEQY
- | TRBV19 | ASTKKVGDEKLF
TRBD1 | TRBV5-5 | ASSSAGTGGYEQY
TRBD2 | TRBV11-2 | ASRGLAGGLQETQY
- | TRBV7-9 | ASAYPGEAQGFEQY
TRBD1 | TRBV5-1 | ASSLGQGEHEQY
- | TRBV19 | ASSIGGRNTEAF
- | TRBV27 | ASSELALSTDTQY
- | TRBV5-1 | ASGPKGAGYNEQF
TRBD1 | TRBV11-3 | ASSLGTGGLQY
TRBD1 | TRBV5-1 | ASSSAGQGWIQSSYNEQF
TRBD2 | TRBV7-2 | ASRSGLAGGSTSTDTQY
- | TRBV6-5 | ASSYSIGGYEQY
TRBD1 | TRBV7-9 | ASSLSTQGAYGNTIY
- | TRBV27 | ASSLLVGDQPQH
TRBD2 | TRBV9 | ASSDGSGGYNEQF
TRBD1 | TRBV25-1 | ASSEYIDRGGEQY
- | TRBV4-1 | ASSPQTGYEQY
- | TRBV19 | ASSNRDFPVDT